These T cell receptor beta chains were read from a single sample in a study of blood T cell repertoires in COVID-19. Method: immunoSEQ multiplex PCR; TCRdb's copy keeps in-frame clones and lacks some. The repertoire consists of approximately 72,000 clones, with approximately 82% occurring once and the leading ten covering around a sixth. Sequencing input: peripheral blood. The origin of the receptors is a woman aged 80 or over with acute or convalescent COVID-19. Both conserved end residues are part of each CDR3. The D gene is left open where the match is weak. The size field is filled for only some rows; it gives once, few, many or a size class.

cdr3_nt cdr3_aa v_call d_call cdr3_length clone_size j_call
TGTGCCAGCAGCTTAGGCCCCGTGGGAGGGGAGCAGTTCTTC CASSLGPVGGEQFF TRBV7-3 TRBD2 14 NA TRBJ2-1
TGTGCCAGCAGTTACTCTCTCAGGACAGGGAATTCACCCCTCCACTTT CASSYSLRTGNSPLHF TRBV6-5 TRBD1 16 NA TRBJ1-6
TGTGCCACCAGTGACGCGGTGGGGACCCAGTACTTC CATSDAVGTQYF TRBV24-1 NA 12 NA TRBJ2-5
TGTGCCACCAGTGGGGGCGGGGGTGAAGCTTTCTTT CATSGGGGEAFF TRBV24-1 NA 12 NA TRBJ1-1
TGTGCCAGCAGCCGAAGTGGGGCAGGGTTGGGCGGAAACACCATATATTTT CASSRSGAGLGGNTIYF TRBV4-2 NA 17 NA TRBJ1-3
TGTGCCAGCTCACCACCGACAGGGTCTAGGGGCTACAATGAGCAGTTCTTC CASSPPTGSRGYNEQFF TRBV18 TRBD1 17 NA TRBJ2-1
TGTGCCAGCAGCGCCGGCGGTAGTACCCTCTACGAGCAGTACTTC CASSAGGSTLYEQYF TRBV5-6 NA 15 NA TRBJ2-7
TGTGCCAGCAGCCCCGGTCTGGGGAGCTCCTACGAGCAGTACTTC CASSPGLGSSYEQYF TRBV7-3 NA 15 once TRBJ2-7
TGCGCCAGCAGCTTTAGCGGGATGAGCACAGATACGCAGTATTTT CASSFSGMSTDTQYF TRBV5-1 TRBD2 15 once TRBJ2-3
TGCGCCAGCAGCGTTGCCGGGACAGGGAACACTGAAGCTTTCTTT CASSVAGTGNTEAFF TRBV5-1 TRBD1 15 NA TRBJ1-1
TGTGCCAGCCAGGGGGCTTCGGATCAGCCCCAGCATTTT CASQGASDQPQHF TRBV2 TRBD1 13 NA TRBJ1-5
TGTGCCAGCAGCTATGTACAGGATGGGAACTATGGCTACACCTTC CASSYVQDGNYGYTF TRBV6-5 NA 15 NA TRBJ1-2
TGTGCCAGCCCGGGACTAGAGGGGACTCAGGTTGAGCAGTTCTTC CASPGLEGTQVEQFF TRBV21-1 NA 15 NA TRBJ2-1
TGTGCCAGCAGCTTAAGGTTTAGCGCGAGTGGGAACATTCAGTACTTC CASSLRFSASGNIQYF TRBV11-2 NA 16 NA TRBJ2-4
TGTGCCAGCTCACCGACCGGGTTCTCTGGAAACACCATATATTTT CASSPTGFSGNTIYF TRBV18 NA 15 NA TRBJ1-3
TGTGCCAGTATCGACAGTGCGGGGGCCAACGTCCTGACTTTC CASIDSAGANVLTF TRBV19 NA 14 NA TRBJ2-6
TGCGCCAGCAGTGGACTAGCGGACAATGAGCAGTTCTTC CASSGLADNEQFF TRBV5-1 TRBD2 13 NA TRBJ2-1
TGTGCCAGCAGCTTAAGCGGTGTTGGTGAAGCTTTCTTT CASSLSGVGEAFF TRBV7-9 NA 13 NA TRBJ1-1
TGTGCCAGCAGTCTTCCCCGGGACTATTCCTACGAGCAGTACTTC CASSLPRDYSYEQYF TRBV21-1 NA 15 NA TRBJ2-7
TGTGCCAGTAGTATAGCAGGCCAGGTTCAGCCCCAGCATTTT CASSIAGQVQPQHF TRBV19 NA 14 NA TRBJ1-5
TGCGCCAGCAGCTTGGCCTCTCTAGCGGGGAGGTCAGATACGCAGTATTTT CASSLASLAGRSDTQYF TRBV5-1 TRBD2 17 NA TRBJ2-3
TGTGCCAGCAGACGAGGACTAGCGGGAGACAATGAGCAGTTCTTC CASRRGLAGDNEQFF TRBV6-5 TRBD2 15 NA TRBJ2-1
TGCGCCAGCAGCCAAGTAGCAGGGGGTGGTGAGACCCAGTACTTC CASSQVAGGGETQYF TRBV4-1 TRBD1 15 NA TRBJ2-5
TGTGCCAGCAGCCTCGGGACTAGCGCCCACAATGAGCAGTTCTTC CASSLGTSAHNEQFF TRBV3-1/TRBV3-2 TRBD2 15 NA TRBJ2-1
TGTGCCAGCTCACCAGGGACACTATCCGAAAAACTGTTTTTT CASSPGTLSEKLFF TRBV18 NA 14 NA TRBJ1-4
TGTGCCAGCAGTGAGGGAATGGTGAGGGCCTGGTATCAGCCCCAGCATTTT CASSEGMVRAWYQPQHF TRBV25-1 NA 17 NA TRBJ1-5
TGTGCCAGCAGTTTAGGGGGACAGGGGGTCGGCTACACCTTC CASSLGGQGVGYTF TRBV28 TRBD1 14 NA TRBJ1-2
TGTGCCAGCAGGTTGGGGGGCGGGGGCCAAGAGACCCAGTACTTC CASRLGGGGQETQYF TRBV5-5 NA 15 NA TRBJ2-5
TGTGCCAGCAGCTTAAACCCCCCGGGGGGAGGGGCTAACTATGGCTACACCTTC CASSLNPPGGGANYGYTF TRBV7-3 NA 18 NA TRBJ1-2
TGTGCCAGCAGTGAAGCCAGTCTCAGGGCTATGAACACTGAAGCTTTCTTT CASSEASLRAMNTEAFF TRBV6-1 NA 17 NA TRBJ1-1
TGTGCCAGCAGCCCGCAGGGGAACGTGAGAGGCTACACCTTC CASSPQGNVRGYTF TRBV7-9 NA 14 NA TRBJ1-2
TGTGCCAGCAGCTCGCGCCGGGACAGATCAGATGCAACTAATGAAAAACTGTTTTTT CASSSRRDRSDATNEKLFF TRBV7-8 TRBD1 19 NA TRBJ1-4
TGTGCCTGGACCCTAGGACAGAACATAATGGACACTGAAGCTTTCTTT CAWTLGQNIMDTEAFF TRBV30 NA 16 NA TRBJ1-1
TGTGCCAGCAGCTATGCGAAAACTAATGAAAAACTGTTTTTT CASSYAKTNEKLFF TRBV14 NA 14 NA TRBJ1-4
TGTGCCAGCAGCCCGTCGGATGCGGCCATAAACATTCAGTACTTC CASSPSDAAINIQYF TRBV3-1/TRBV3-2 NA 15 few TRBJ2-4
TGTGCCAGCAGCCCGACAGGAGAGACCCAGTACTTC CASSPTGETQYF TRBV3-1/TRBV3-2 NA 12 NA TRBJ2-5
TGTGCCACCAGCAGAGATGTCCGGGAGGGGGAAAAACTGTTTTTT CATSRDVREGEKLFF TRBV15 NA 15 NA TRBJ1-4
TGTGCCAGCATCGAAGTCGGGGGAACCTATGGCTACACCTTC CASIEVGGTYGYTF TRBV2 NA 14 NA TRBJ1-2
TGTGCCAGCAGCTTAGGGGCAGGTAGCGGGGGGATGTACGAGCAGTACTTC CASSLGAGSGGMYEQYF TRBV7-8 TRBD2 17 NA TRBJ2-7
TGTGCCACCAGCGATTGGGCAGGGGCCGTAGAAAAACTGTTTTTT CATSDWAGAVEKLFF TRBV15 NA 15 NA TRBJ1-4
TGTGCCAGCAGTGGGGGACTAATAAATGAAAAACTGTTTTTT CASSGGLINEKLFF TRBV6-4 NA 14 NA TRBJ1-4
TGCAGTGCCACCTCACAAGATACGCAGTATTTT CSATSQDTQYF TRBV20-1 NA 11 NA TRBJ2-3
TGTGCCTGGACCTCCCCGCGATGGCGGGGGTTAAATGAGCAGTTCTTC CAWTSPRWRGLNEQFF TRBV30 TRBD2 16 NA TRBJ2-1
TGTGCCTGGAGGTCGTCTAGGAACACTGAAGCTTTCTTT CAWRSSRNTEAFF TRBV30 NA 13 NA TRBJ1-1
TGTGCCAGCAGCCAAGCCGGAGGGGCTAACACCGGGGAGCTGTTTTTT CASSQAGGANTGELFF TRBV4-2 NA 16 few TRBJ2-2
TGTGCCACCAGCCTGGGACTAGCGGGAGCAGAAGAGACCCAGTACTTC CATSLGLAGAEETQYF TRBV15 TRBD2 16 NA TRBJ2-5
TGCGCCAGCAGCTCCTCAGGGATGGGCTCCTACGAGCAGTACTTC CASSSSGMGSYEQYF TRBV5-1 NA 15 NA TRBJ2-7
TGTGCCAGCAGCGGGGGACAGGGGGTCGCTGAAGCTTTCTTT CASSGGQGVAEAFF TRBV7-9 TRBD1 14 NA TRBJ1-1
TGTGCCAGCAGCCAGGCCCTCTATGGCTACACCTTC CASSQALYGYTF TRBV3-1/TRBV3-2 NA 12 NA TRBJ1-2
TGTGCCAGCAGCCAAGAGCCCGGACAGCTGCAGTATTTT CASSQEPGQLQYF TRBV4-2 NA 13 NA TRBJ2-3